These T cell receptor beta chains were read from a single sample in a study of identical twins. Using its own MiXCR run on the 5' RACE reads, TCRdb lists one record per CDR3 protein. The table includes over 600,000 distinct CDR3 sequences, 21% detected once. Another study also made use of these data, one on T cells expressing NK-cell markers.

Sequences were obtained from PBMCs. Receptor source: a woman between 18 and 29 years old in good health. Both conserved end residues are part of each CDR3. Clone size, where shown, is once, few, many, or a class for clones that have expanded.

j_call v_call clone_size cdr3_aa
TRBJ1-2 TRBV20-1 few CSAMAGGYTF
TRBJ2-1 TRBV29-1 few CSVDWTSGEQFF
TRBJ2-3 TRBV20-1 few CSARPGLAGGQTDTQYF
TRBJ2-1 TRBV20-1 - CSAPPPLAGITYNEQFF
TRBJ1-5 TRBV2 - CASRQQGLFNQPQHF
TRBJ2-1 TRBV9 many CASSVAPGGPSYNEQFF
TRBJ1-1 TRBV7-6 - CASSLHVNTEAFF
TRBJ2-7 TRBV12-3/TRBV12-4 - CASSQGVWRGEQYF
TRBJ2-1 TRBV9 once CASSPRRGRGYNEQFF
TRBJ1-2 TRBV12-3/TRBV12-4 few CASSPRDRPSYGYTF
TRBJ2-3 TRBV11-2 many CASSPMRGASSTDTQYF
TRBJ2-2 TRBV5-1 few CASSQSLVGELFF
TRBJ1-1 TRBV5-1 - CASSLAGNKNTEAFF
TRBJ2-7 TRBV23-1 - CASSHDPGQGCYEQYF
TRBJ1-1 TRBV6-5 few CASSYSQGRTFF
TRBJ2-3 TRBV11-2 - CASSTRVAGPDTQYF
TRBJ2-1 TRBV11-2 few CASSPRSGTDNEQFF
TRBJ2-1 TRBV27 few CASSSLGLLYNEQFF
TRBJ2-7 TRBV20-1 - CSARDYGTGARLGYF
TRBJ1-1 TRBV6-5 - CASSYSIGAITEAFF
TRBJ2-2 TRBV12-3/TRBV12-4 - CASSLSSQELFF
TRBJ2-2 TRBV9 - CASSVAIANTGELFF
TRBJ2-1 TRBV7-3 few CASSPRRVGEQFF
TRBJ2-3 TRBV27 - CASSWDGNTQYF
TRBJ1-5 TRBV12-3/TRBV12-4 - CASQTDGNQPQHF
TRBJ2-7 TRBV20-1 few CSASRAVSYEQYF
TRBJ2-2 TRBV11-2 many CASSSHATSGGELFF
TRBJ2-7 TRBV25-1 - CASSEQGMGEQYF
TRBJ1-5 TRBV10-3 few CAISESRSNQPQHF
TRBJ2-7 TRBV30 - CAWRSGDRGSYEQYF
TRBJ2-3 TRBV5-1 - CASFRGAFKDTQYF
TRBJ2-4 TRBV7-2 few CASSTASGPLAKNIQYF
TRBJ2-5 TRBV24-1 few CATSDSGQGGETQYF
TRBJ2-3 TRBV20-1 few CSAGPGLASTDTQYF
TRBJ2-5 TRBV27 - CASSPLAEETQYF
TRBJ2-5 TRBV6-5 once CASSYRGRRRFQETQYF
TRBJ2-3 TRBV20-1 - CSARESGGHLRTDTQYF
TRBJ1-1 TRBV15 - CATSRDYRQVNTEAFF
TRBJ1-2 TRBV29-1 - CSVNWAGKGYTF
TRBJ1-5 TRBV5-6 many CASIPRGPQHF
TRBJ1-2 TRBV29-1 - CSVGPQGSSYTF
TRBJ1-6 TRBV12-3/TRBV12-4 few CASSFDRRDNSPLHF
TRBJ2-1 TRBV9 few CASSTGGGAYNEQFF
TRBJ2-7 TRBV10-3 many CAITRTGTTYEQYF
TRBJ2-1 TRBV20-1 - CSADGTTGEQFF
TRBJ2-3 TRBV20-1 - CSAPRPGVSTDTQYF
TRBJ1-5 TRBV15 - CATSRVTVHQPQHF
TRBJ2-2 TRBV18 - CASSPAANTGELFF
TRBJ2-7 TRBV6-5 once CPTGLAVYEQYF
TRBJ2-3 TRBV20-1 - CSARGDPRTDTQYF
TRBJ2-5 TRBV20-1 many CSAKGSSAETQYF
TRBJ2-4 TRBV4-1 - CASSPAGDIQYF
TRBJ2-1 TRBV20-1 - CSARVVGGGPNEQFF
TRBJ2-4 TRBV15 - CATSPEKDRGNIQYF
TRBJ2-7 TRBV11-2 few CASSLDFRGEQYF